A single sample gave rise to the 9 T cell receptor beta chains below, sequenced in a study of T cell responses to AZD1222 COVID-19 vaccine. Clones were read by immunoSEQ multiplex PCR, and TCRdb kept only the in-frame ones, dropping some. This sample has fewer than 150,000 clones; more than 85% occur once, and the top ten carry approximately 9.3%. This specimen consisted of peripheral blood, obtained on day 0 of AZD1222 vaccination. The receptors shown here come from an adult in good health.

The rearrangement joins TRBV6-2 or TRBV6-3 to TRBJ2-2, with D uncertain. V was pared by 2 bases and J by 7 bases, with 5 bases between. CDR3 length: 12 amino acids. Per germline, CDR1 MNHEY and CDR2 SVGEGT. Here the CDR3 reads CASSYDVGELFF. The CDR3 nucleotides are TGTGCCAGCAGTTACGACGTCGGGGAGCTGTTTTTT.

This clone was found once. The rearrangement links TRBV19 to TRBJ1-5; D perhaps matches TRBD1 (6 bases). CDR1 and CDR2 (germline): LNHDA, SQIVND (reference sequence). This CDR3 has 14 residues. V lost 7 bases, J lost 6 bases, and 16 bases lay in between. CDR3 coding DNA: TGTGCCAGTACCCAGGGGAGGGGCGTTCAGCCCCAGCATTTT. Protein sequence: CASTQGRGVQPQHF. Drawing the rest from reference TRBV19 and TRBJ1-5, the complete variable domain is DGGITQSPKYLFRKEGQNVTLSCEQNLNHDAMYWYRQDPGQGLRLIYYSQIVNDFQKGDIAEGYSVSREKKESFPLTVTSAQKNPTAFYLCASTQGRGVQPQHFGDGTRLSIL.

The chain uses TRBV2 and TRBJ2-5; 8 nucleotides line up with TRBD1. The ends lost 4 bases at V and 2 bases at J; junction bases unmatched: 0. The V gene's germline CDR1 is SNHLY and CDR2 FYNNEI. The CDR3 is 13 amino acids. The CDR3 protein is CASSGTGQETQYF. DNA of the CDR3: TGTGCCAGCAGTGGGACAGGGCAAGAGACCCAGTACTTC.

This chain joins TRBV9 and TRBJ2-7, with 9 bases lining up with TRBD1. The junction had 14 bases not matched to a gene; V was cut back by 3 bases and J by 4 bases. The CDR3 length is 17 residues. CDR1 and CDR2 from the germline V gene are SGDLS and YYNGEE. In nucleotides, the CDR3 is TGTGCCAGCAGCGCTGACCCGGGACAGGGAGGGAAGTACGAGCAGTACTTC. This codes for CASSADPGQGGKYEQYF.

V usage is TRBV7-2 and J usage is TRBJ2-5; D unresolved. This CDR3 contains 17 residues. V gave up 0 bases and J gave up 1 base, with 15 bases separating them. Germline V gene sequence: CDR1 SGHTA, CDR2 FQGNSA. CDR3 DNA: TGTGCCAGCAGCTTAGCTTTTGCGCGACGAGGCCAAGAGACCCAGTACTTC. Its translation is CASSLAFARRGQETQYF.

The chain has TRBV7-9 and TRBJ1-4; no clear D. Trimming pared 5 bases from V and 8 bases from J, leaving 12 bases between. The CDR3 is 13 amino acids. From germline, CDR1 is SEHNR and CDR2 FQNEAQ (reference sequence). DNA of the CDR3: TGTGCCAGCAGCATCGGGGTTTCGGAAAAACTGTTTTTT. As protein: CASSIGVSEKLFF.

The J gene is TRBJ2-5, the V gene TRBV9; perhaps TRBD1 as D (5 bases). CDR1 and CDR2 (germline): SGDLS, YYNGEE. The CDR3 runs to 14 residues. With 0 bases removed from V and 2 bases from J, the gap between germline ends came to 8 bases. CDR3 nucleotide sequence: TGTGCCAGCAGCGTAGGGCAGGGTCAAGAGACCCAGTACTTC. Translated: CASSVGQGQETQYF.

The chain uses TRBV5-1 and TRBJ2-7; no firm D call. Germline V gene data show CDR1 as SGHRS and CDR2 as YFSETQ. The CDR3 loop spans 11 amino acids. V was shortened by 2 bases and J by 3 bases, with 3 bases between the two germline ends. The CDR3 region is CASSFGYEQYF. The CDR3 DNA reads as TGCGCCAGCAGCTTTGGCTACGAGCAGTACTTC.

This clone showed up just once. The chain joins TRBV18 to TRBJ1-2, with TRBD1 matching 10 bases. This CDR3 has 16 amino acids. V lost 2 bases to trimming and J lost 8 bases; unmatched junction nucleotides: 11. CDR1 is KGHSH, CDR2 LQKENI, per germline. The CDR3 DNA follows: TGTGCCAGCTCACCAACCCCGGGGACAGGGGTCAACGGCTACACCTTC. Its protein product is CASSPTPGTGVNGYTF. The whole variable domain, remainder taken from reference TRBV18 and TRBJ1-2, is NAGVMQNPRHLVRRRGQEARLRCSPMKGHSHVYWYRQLPEEGLKFMVYLQKENIIDESGMPKERFSAEFPKEGPSILRIQQVVRGDSAAYFCASSPTPGTGVNGYTFGSGTRLTVV.